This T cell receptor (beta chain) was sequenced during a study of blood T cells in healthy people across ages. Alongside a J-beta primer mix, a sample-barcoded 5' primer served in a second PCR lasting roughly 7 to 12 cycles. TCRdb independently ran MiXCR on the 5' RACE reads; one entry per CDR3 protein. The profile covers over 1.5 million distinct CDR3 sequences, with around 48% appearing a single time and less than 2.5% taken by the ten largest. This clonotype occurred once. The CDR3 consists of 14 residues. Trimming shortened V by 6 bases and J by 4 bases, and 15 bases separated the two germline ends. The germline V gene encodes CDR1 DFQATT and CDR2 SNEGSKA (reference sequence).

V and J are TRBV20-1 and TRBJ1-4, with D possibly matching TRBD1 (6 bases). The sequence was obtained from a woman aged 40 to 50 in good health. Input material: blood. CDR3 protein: CSAADRLNNEKLFF. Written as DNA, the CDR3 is TGCAGTGCGGCCGACAGGTTGAATAATGAAAAACTGTTTTTT.